This entry lists 25 T cell receptor beta chains sequenced from one sample in a study of T-cell reconstitution after alpha-beta-depleted transplantation in children. The library targeted TCRbeta and was prepared with unique molecular identifiers. MiXCR was run by TCRdb on the PCR reads, yielding one entry per CDR3 protein. The table shows under 300,000 distinct CDR3 sequences, with about 9.9% occurring only once. The material sequenced was peripheral blood, taken 180 days after TCRalphabeta/CD19-depleted stem cell transplant. These receptor sequences come from a male patient between 2 and 10 years old who had a stem cell transplant for chronic granulomatous disease, so the T cells may come from the graft donor.

This clonotype has ten or more counts. The chain carries TRBV6-2 or TRBV6-3 and TRBJ2-6, with TRBD1 identical over 8 bases. V lost 0 bases to trimming and J lost 1 base; unmatched junction nucleotides: 11. The CDR3 runs to 20 residues. Germline V CDR1 and CDR2: MNHEY, SVGEGT. The CDR3 spells CASSYSNSGQGVSGANVLTF. CDR3 nucleotides: TGTGCCAGCAGTTACTCGAACAGCGGACAGGGAGTTTCTGGGGCCAACGTCCTGACTTTC.

In its sample, this clonotype was seen many times. The rearrangement uses TRBV18 and TRBJ2-7; D ambiguous. The V gene lost 6 bases and the J gene lost 3 bases, with 9 bases spanning the gap. Germline CDR1 is KGHSH and CDR2 is LQKENI. The CDR3 is made up of 12 amino acids. The CDR3 DNA sequence: TGTGCCAGCTCCCCATGGGGCTACGAGCAGTACTTC. Amino acids: CASSPWGYEQYF.

This clonotype appeared many times. This sequence joins TRBV15 and TRBJ2-2, with D possibly TRBD2 on 5 matching bases. Germline CDR1 reads LNHNV; CDR2 reads YYDKDF (reference sequence). Trimming shortened V by 5 bases and J by 4 bases, and 17 bases separated the two germline ends. The CDR3 runs 16 residues. The CDR3 bases are TGTGCCACCAGCCCGGAACCCCGGGGATCCACCGGGGAGCTGTTTTTT. It translates to CATSPEPRGSTGELFF.

This clonotype was seen ten or more times. The gene calls are TRBV20-1 and TRBJ2-6; 8 bases match TRBD1. CDR3 length: 18 residues. The V and J ends lost 3 bases and 4 bases, in that order; junction bases with no gene match: 14. CDR1 DFQATT and CDR2 SNEGSKA come from the germline V gene (reference sequence). The CDR3 sequence: CSARARTGKILGANVLTF. DNA of the CDR3: TGCAGTGCTAGGGCCCGGACAGGGAAAATCCTCGGGGCCAACGTCCTGACTTTC.

This clonotype came up many times. This rearrangement joins TRBV4-3 to TRBJ2-4; D gene ambiguous. Looked up from germline, CDR1 is LGHNA and CDR2 is YSLEER. The CDR3 covers 14 residues. V was cut by 0 bases and J by 13 bases, with 16 bases left in between. In DNA, the CDR3 is TGCGCCAGCAGCCAAGATAGGATTGGTAGCAGCCAGTACTTC. The encoded protein is CASSQDRIGSSQYF.

The sample holds many counts of this clonotype. The chain combines TRBV20-1 with TRBJ2-3; 7 bases fit TRBD1. The CDR3 runs to 13 residues. V was clipped by 5 bases and J by 4 bases; unmatched bases: 6. The germline V gene has CDR1 DFQATT and CDR2 SNEGSKA (reference sequence). The CDR3 spells CSAWRQGPDTQYF. The CDR3 DNA follows: TGCAGTGCTTGGCGACAGGGCCCAGATACGCAGTATTTT.

This clonotype was observed at least ten times. This sequence joins TRBV12-3 or TRBV12-4 and TRBJ2-5; 11 nucleotides align to TRBD2. Trimming at V came to 2 bases and at J to 2 bases, leaving 4 bases not matched to a gene. The CDR3 is 16 residues long. CDR3 region: CASSLMASGGQETQYF. CDR3 nucleotides: TGTGCCAGCAGTTTAATGGCTAGCGGGGGGCAAGAGACCCAGTACTTC.

This clonotype was recorded many times. The chain carries TRBV5-1 and TRBJ2-1; 10 bases are a match to TRBD1. Germline assignment: CDR1 SGHRS and CDR2 YFSETQ. The trim removed 4 bases at V and 1 base at J, leaving 8 bases unmatched. The CDR3 loop spans 17 amino acids. CDR3 DNA sequence: TGCGCCAGCAGCATGACAGGGGGCCCGTTTTCCTACAATGAGCAGTTCTTC. It translates to CASSMTGGPFSYNEQFF.

In this sample, this clonotype turned up many times. The V and J genes are TRBV4-2 and TRBJ2-3, with 10 bases fitting TRBD2. This CDR3 contains 16 residues. Losses at the gene ends were 1 base for V and 2 bases for J; bases not matched to a gene: 3. The V gene's germline CDR1 is LGHNA and CDR2 YNFKEQ. CDR3: CASSQGTSGFTDTQYF. The CDR3 DNA reads TGTGCCAGCAGCCAAGGGACTAGCGGCTTCACAGATACGCAGTATTTT.

This clonotype came up many times. V and J are TRBV5-1 and TRBJ1-4; D remains ambiguous. CDR3 length: 14 amino acids. Trimming took 4 bases from V and 8 from J, leaving 15 bases between them. Germline V gene lookup returns CDR1 SGHRS and CDR2 YFSETQ. CDR3 DNA: TGCGCCAGCAGCCAGGACGTACGTGGAGAAAAACTGTTTTTT. Protein product: CASSQDVRGEKLFF.

The rearrangement uses TRBV7-8 and TRBJ1-4, with a weak D call TRBD1 (5 bases). Germline values: CDR1 SGHVS, CDR2 FQNEAQ. V lost 5 bases and J 7 bases, leaving 20 bases between the germline ends. The CDR3 is 16 amino acids. The CDR3 region is CASSPQGVGVSEKLFF. The CDR3 DNA sequence: TGTGCCAGCAGCCCGCAGGGTGTTGGGGTATCTGAAAAACTGTTTTTT.

As to this clonotype: This may be a read error, as it is one base from a much larger clone. This rearrangement joins TRBV7-2 to TRBJ2-2, with D uncertain. CDR1 is SGHTA and CDR2 is FQGNSA in the germline V gene. With 6 bases removed from V and 4 bases from J, the gap between germline ends came to 15 bases. The CDR3 is made up of 15 amino acids. CDR3 sequence reads: CASRKADYSTGELFF. The CDR3 DNA reads as TGTGCCAGCAGAAAGGCCGATTATTCCACCGGGGAGCTGTTTTTT.

This clonotype was observed at least ten times. This rearrangement joins TRBV20-1 to TRBJ2-7; D is uncertain. The CDR3 totals 10 residues. V was trimmed by 3 bases and J by 9 bases, leaving 9 bases between them. Germline CDR1 reads DFQATT; CDR2 reads SNEGSKA (reference sequence). CDR3 sequence (DNA): TGCAGTGCTAGTACTCTGGGGCAGTACTTC. This sequence encodes CSASTLGQYF.

At least ten counts were recorded for this clonotype. The rearrangement links TRBV6-1 to TRBJ2-3, with D hard to call. The V gene's germline CDR1 is MNHNS and CDR2 SASEGT. This CDR3 is built from 15 residues. The V and J ends lost 1 base and 0 bases respectively, with 8 bases between them. CDR3 DNA: TGTGCCAGCAGTGAAGAAGCCGGGAGCACAGATACGCAGTATTTT. Its translation: CASSEEAGSTDTQYF.

As for this clonotype: A much larger clone lies a single base off, so this may be a read error. This sequence joins TRBV29-1 and TRBJ2-7, with D uncertain. There are 13 residues in the CDR3. Trimming removed 3 bases from V and 5 bases from J, with 14 bases in between. From germline, CDR1 is SQVTM and CDR2 ANQGSEA. CDR3 in amino acids: CSVEGSLPHEQYF. DNA of the CDR3: TGCAGCGTTGAGGGTTCGCTTCCCCACGAGCAGTACTTC.

This clonotype has a handful of counts. The junction differs from germline at one of its ends, possibly a read error. The rearrangement uses TRBV12-3 or TRBV12-4 and TRBJ2-7; TRBD1 aligns across 7 bases. The CDR3 runs 14 residues. The CDR3 region has the DNA TGTGCCAGCAGTTTACGGGACAGTTCCTCCGAGCAGTACTTC. Translation gives CASSLRDSSSEQYF.

This clonotype has at least ten counts. This sequence joins TRBV11-1 and TRBJ2-5, with D perhaps matching TRBD1 (6 bases). With 2 bases removed from V and 1 base from J, the gap between germline ends came to 17 bases. The germline gives CDR1 SGHAT, CDR2 FQDESV (reference sequence). The CDR3 is 17 residues long. The CDR3 DNA sequence: TGTGCCAGCAGCTTATCCCCCCCAAGGACAGTCCAAGAGACCCAGTACTTC. Its translation: CASSLSPPRTVQETQYF.

This clonotype was seen repeatedly, ten times or more. This rearrangement joins TRBV20-1 to TRBJ2-7; 9 bases match TRBD2. Germline loops: CDR1 DFQATT, CDR2 SNEGSKA (reference sequence). This CDR3 region has 14 residues. The J segment lost 4 bases and the V segment lost 6 bases, leaving 10 bases of the junction unmatched. CDR3 in DNA: TGCAGTGCCCAAGTAGCGGGAGTGTTATACGAGCAGTACTTC. This gives the protein CSAQVAGVLYEQYF.

V and J are TRBV19 and TRBJ1-5, with a possible D match to TRBD1 (5 bases). Germline loops: CDR1 LNHDA, CDR2 SQIVND (reference sequence). The germline V and J ends were trimmed by 3 bases and 1 base, with 10 bases remaining between them. The CDR3 has 15 residues. The CDR3 nucleotides read TGTGCCAGTAGTATGAGTGGGGGGAGCAATCAGCCCCAGCATTTT. Amino acid sequence: CASSMSGGSNQPQHF.

This clonotype was detected ten times or more. The J gene is TRBJ2-3, the V gene TRBV15, with D perhaps matching TRBD1 (6 bases). Trimming took off 0 bases at V and 5 bases at J, with 12 bases between the two ends. Germline CDR1 and CDR2: LNHNV and YYDKDF (reference sequence). CDR3 length: 15 amino acids. The CDR3 sequence is CATSREQGWGDTQYF. CDR3 coding DNA: TGTGCCACCAGCAGAGAACAGGGCTGGGGAGATACGCAGTATTTT.

This clonotype was counted at least ten times. The chain employs TRBV5-1 and TRBJ2-1; D remains ambiguous. The germline V gene has CDR1 SGHRS and CDR2 YFSETQ. Trimming took 0 bases from V and 3 from J, leaving 4 bases between them. There are 13 residues in the CDR3. Written as DNA, the CDR3 is TGCGCCAGCAGCTTGGACGTCTACAATGAGCAGTTCTTC. Translating it yields CASSLDVYNEQFF.

This clonotype showed up many times. The genes are TRBV20-1 and TRBJ2-7; possible D gene TRBD2, 7 bases. CDR1 is DFQATT, CDR2 SNEGSKA, per germline (reference sequence). The length of the CDR3 is 15 residues. V lost 5 bases and J lost 0, with 17 bases in between. The CDR3 sequence is CSAGGVRGHSYEQYF. DNA for the CDR3: TGCAGTGCTGGCGGGGTGCGGGGGCACTCCTACGAGCAGTACTTC.

This clonotype was recorded many times. This chain uses TRBV7-8 with TRBJ2-3; TRBD2 matches at 13 bases. This CDR3 spans 17 amino acids. The germline gives CDR1 SGHVS, CDR2 FQNEAQ. The J segment lost 0 bases and the V segment lost 1 base, leaving 1 base of the junction unmatched. CDR3 sequence: CASSLVGLAGSTDTQYF. The CDR3 bases are TGTGCCAGCAGCTTAGTGGGACTAGCGGGGAGCACAGATACGCAGTATTTT.

This clonotype was recorded many times. This chain joins TRBV9 and TRBJ2-5, with D perhaps TRBD1 (6 bases). Germline V CDR1 and CDR2: SGDLS, YYNGEE. CDR3 length: 15 amino acids. Between the trimmed V and J ends, which lost 0 bases and 2 bases, there was a span of 11 bases. CDR3 residues: CASSVGGRIQETQYF. DNA of the CDR3: TGTGCCAGCAGCGTAGGGGGGCGAATTCAAGAGACCCAGTACTTC.

The chain couples TRBV5-4 to TRBJ2-5; 7 bases map to TRBD1. CDR3 length: 18 amino acids. After removal of 1 base from V and 4 bases from J, the junction contained 16 bases not matched to a gene. Germline CDR1 and CDR2: SGHNT and YYREEE (reference sequence). The CDR3 bases are TGTGCCAGCAGCTTGTGGGTTGATGTTCAGGGGGATCGAGAGACCCAGTACTTC. Amino acid sequence: CASSLWVDVQGDRETQYF.